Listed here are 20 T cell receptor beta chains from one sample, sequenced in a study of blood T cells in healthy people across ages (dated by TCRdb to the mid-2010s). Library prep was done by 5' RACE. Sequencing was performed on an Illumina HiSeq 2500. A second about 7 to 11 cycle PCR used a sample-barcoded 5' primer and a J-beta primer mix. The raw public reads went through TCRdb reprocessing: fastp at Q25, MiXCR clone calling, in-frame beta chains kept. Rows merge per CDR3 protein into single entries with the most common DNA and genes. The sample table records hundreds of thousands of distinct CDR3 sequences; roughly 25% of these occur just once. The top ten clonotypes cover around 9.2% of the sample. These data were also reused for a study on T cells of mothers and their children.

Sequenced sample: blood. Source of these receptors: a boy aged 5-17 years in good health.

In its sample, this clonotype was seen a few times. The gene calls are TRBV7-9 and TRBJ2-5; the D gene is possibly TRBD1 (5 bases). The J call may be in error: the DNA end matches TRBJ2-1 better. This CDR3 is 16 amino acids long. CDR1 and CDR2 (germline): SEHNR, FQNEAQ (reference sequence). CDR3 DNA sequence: TGTGCCAGCTACGAGGCAGGGTTGGAGAAAACCAATGAGCAGTTCTTC. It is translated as CASYEAGLEKTNEQFF.

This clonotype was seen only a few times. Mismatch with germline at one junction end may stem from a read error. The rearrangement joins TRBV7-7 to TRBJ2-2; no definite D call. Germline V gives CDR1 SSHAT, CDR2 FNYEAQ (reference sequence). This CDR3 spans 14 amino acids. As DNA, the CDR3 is TGTGCTAGCAGCTTTTGGCCGAACACCGGGGAGCTGTTTTTT. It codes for CASSFWPNTGELFF.

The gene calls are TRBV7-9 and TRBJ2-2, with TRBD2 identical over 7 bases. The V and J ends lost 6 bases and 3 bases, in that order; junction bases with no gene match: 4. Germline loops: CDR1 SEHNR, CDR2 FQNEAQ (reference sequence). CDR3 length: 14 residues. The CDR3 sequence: CASSERGDTGELFF. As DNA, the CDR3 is TGTGCCAGCAGTGAGCGGGGCGACACCGGGGAGCTGTTTTTT.

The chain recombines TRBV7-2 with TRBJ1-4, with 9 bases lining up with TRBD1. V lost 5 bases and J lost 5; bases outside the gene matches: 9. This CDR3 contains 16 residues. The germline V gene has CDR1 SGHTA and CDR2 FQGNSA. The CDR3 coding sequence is TGTGCCAGCAGCATGCAGACAGGGGGTTGGAATGAAAAACTGTTTTTT. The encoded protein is CASSMQTGGWNEKLFF.

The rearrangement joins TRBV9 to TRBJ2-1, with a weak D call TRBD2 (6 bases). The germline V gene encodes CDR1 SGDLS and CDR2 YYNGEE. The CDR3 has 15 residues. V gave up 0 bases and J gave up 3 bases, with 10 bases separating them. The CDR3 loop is CASSVVAEGYNEQFF. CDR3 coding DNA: TGTGCCAGCAGCGTAGTGGCGGAGGGCTACAATGAGCAGTTCTTC.

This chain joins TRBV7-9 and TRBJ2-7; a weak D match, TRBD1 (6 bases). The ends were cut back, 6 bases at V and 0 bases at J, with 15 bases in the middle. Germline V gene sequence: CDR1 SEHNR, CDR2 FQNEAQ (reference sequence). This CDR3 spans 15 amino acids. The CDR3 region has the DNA TGTGCCAGCAGTACAACCGGGACACACTCCTACGAGCAGTACTTC. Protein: CASSTTGTHSYEQYF.

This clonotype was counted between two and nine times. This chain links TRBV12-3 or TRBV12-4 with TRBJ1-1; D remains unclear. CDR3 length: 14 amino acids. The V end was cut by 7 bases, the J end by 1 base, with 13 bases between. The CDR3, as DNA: TGTGCCAGCACTACTTGGGGTAAGAACACTGAAGCTTTCTTT. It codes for CASTTWGKNTEAFF.

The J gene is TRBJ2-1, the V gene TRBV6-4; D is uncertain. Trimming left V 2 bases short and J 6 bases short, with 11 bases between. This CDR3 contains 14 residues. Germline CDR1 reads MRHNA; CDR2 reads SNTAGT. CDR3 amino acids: CASSDQGLGNEQFF. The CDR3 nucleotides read TGTGCCAGCAGTGACCAAGGGCTCGGCAATGAGCAGTTCTTC.

This CDR3 reads CASSPQTGGAYNEQFF. In DNA form, the CDR3 reads TGTGCCAGCAGCCCACAGACAGGGGGCGCTTACAATGAGCAGTTCTTC. The chain is built from TRBV7-2 and TRBJ2-1, with TRBD1 matching over 10 bases. Per the germline V gene, CDR1 is SGHTA and CDR2 is FQGNSA. The V and J ends lost 5 bases and 4 bases, in that order; junction bases with no gene match: 8. This CDR3 spans 16 amino acids.

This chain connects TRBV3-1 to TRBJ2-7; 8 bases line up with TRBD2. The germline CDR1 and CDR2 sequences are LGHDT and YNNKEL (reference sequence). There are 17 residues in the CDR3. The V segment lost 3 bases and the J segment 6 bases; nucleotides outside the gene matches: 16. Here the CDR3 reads CASSQGLVGGRRGEQYF. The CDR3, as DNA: TGTGCCAGCAGCCAGGGACTAGTAGGAGGACGGAGGGGCGAGCAGTACTTC.

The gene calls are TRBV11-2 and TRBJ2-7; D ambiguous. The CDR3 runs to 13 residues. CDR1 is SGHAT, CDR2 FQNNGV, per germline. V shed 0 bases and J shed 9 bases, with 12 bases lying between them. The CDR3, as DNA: TGTGCCAGCAGCTTAGATATAATAAGGGTGCAGTACTTC. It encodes CASSLDIIRVQYF.

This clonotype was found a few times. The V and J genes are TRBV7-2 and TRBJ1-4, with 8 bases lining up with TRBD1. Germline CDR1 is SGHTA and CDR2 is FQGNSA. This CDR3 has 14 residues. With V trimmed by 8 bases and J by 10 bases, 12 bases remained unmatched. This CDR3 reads CASGAAGGFGKLFF. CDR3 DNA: TGTGCCAGCGGCGCCGCAGGGGGCTTTGGAAAACTGTTTTTT.

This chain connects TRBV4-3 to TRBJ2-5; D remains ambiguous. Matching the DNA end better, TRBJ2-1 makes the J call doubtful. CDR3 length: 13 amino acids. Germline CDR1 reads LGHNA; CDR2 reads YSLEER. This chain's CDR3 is CASSQDTVNEQFF. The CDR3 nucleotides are TGCGCCAGCAGCCAAGATACGGTCAATGAGCAGTTCTTC.

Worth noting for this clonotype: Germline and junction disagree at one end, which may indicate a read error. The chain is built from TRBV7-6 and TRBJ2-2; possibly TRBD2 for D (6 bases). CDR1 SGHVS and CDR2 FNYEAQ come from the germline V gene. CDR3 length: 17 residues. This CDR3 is CASTLPPSRPNGGELLF. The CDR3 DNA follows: TGTGCCAGCACCCTCCCCCCTAGCAGACCAAATGGCGGGGAGCTGCTTTTT.

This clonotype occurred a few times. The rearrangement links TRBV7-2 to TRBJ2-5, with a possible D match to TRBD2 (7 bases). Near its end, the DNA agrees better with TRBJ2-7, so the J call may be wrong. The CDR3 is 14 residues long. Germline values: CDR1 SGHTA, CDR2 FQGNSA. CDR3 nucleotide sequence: TGTGCCAGCAGCTTAAGGGGGGGCGCCTACGAGCAGTACTTC. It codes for CASSLRGGAYEQYF.

In DNA, the CDR3 is TGCAGCGTTGGGCCCCGGCGGGGAAACACTGAAGCTTTCTTT. Its translation is CSVGPRRGNTEAFF. V gene TRBV29-1 combines with J gene TRBJ1-1, with D hard to call. Trimming took off 4 bases at V and 2 bases at J, with 14 bases between the two ends. The CDR3 spans 14 residues. Per the germline V gene, CDR1 is SQVTM and CDR2 is ANQGSEA.

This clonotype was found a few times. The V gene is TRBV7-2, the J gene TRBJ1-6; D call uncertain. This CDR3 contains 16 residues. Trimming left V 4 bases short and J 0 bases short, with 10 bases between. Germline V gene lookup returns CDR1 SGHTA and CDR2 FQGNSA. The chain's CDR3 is CASSSVQSSYNSPLHF. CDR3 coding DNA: TGTGCCAGCAGCTCAGTACAGAGCTCCTATAATTCACCCCTCCACTTT.

As DNA, the CDR3 is TGTGCCACCAGTGATCCGACGGAATCGGGCGAGCAGTACTTC. Its protein is CATSDPTESGEQYF. The chain has TRBV24-1 and TRBJ2-5; no firm D call. The J call could be wrong; TRBJ2-7 is a better fit for the DNA end. Germline V lookup: CDR1 KGHDR, CDR2 SFDVKD. The CDR3 has 14 amino acids.

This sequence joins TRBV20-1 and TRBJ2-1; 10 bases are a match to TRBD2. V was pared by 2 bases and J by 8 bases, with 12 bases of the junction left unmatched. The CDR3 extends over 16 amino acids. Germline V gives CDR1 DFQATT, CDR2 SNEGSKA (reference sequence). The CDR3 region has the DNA TGCAGTGCTAGACGGCCAGCGGGGGGGCGTAATTATGAGCAGTTCTTC. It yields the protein CSARRPAGGRNYEQFF.

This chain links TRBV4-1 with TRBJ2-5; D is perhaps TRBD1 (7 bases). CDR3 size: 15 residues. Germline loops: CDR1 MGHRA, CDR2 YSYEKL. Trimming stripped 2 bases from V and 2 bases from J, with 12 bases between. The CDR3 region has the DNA TGCGCCAGCAGCCAACAGGGGGGTGGGCAAGAGACCCAGTACTTC. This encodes CASSQQGGGQETQYF.